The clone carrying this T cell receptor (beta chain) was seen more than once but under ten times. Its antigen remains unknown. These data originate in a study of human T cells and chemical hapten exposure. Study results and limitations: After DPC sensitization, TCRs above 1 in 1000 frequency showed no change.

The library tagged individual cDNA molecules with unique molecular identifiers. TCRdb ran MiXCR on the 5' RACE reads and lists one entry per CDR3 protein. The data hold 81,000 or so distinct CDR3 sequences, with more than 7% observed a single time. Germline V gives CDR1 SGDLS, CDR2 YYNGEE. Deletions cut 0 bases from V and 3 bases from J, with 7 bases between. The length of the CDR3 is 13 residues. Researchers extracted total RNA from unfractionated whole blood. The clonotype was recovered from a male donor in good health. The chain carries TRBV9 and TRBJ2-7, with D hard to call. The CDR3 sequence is CASSVGPDYEQYF. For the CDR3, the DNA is TGTGCCAGCAGCGTAGGGCCCGACTACGAGCAGTACTTC.